This T cell receptor (beta chain) is drawn from a study of blood T cells in healthy people across ages. Total RNA extraction produced at least 6 micrograms (per sample) for the study. Alongside a J-beta primer mix, a sample-barcoded 5' primer served in a second PCR lasting 7 to 11 cycles. Each of the cDNA molecules was tagged by a template-switch adaptor with 12 random nucleotides. One entry per CDR3 protein, called by TCRdb with MiXCR from the 5' RACE reads. This sample has approximately 350,000 distinct CDR3 sequences, with 52% found just once. This receptor was obtained from a man between 60 and 70 years old in good health. Sequencing input: blood.

The DNA of the CDR3 is TGTGCCAGCAGTCGGGAATCCCCCGGGACTAGCGGCTACAATGAGCAGTTCTTC. Translating it yields CASSRESPGTSGYNEQFF. The rearrangement joins TRBV27 to TRBJ2-1; 11 nucleotides match TRBD2. CDR1 is MNHEY, CDR2 SMNVEV, per germline (reference sequence). The CDR3 loop spans 18 amino acids. The junction had 12 bases not matched to a gene; V was cut back by 5 bases and J by 3 bases.